What follows describes a single T cell receptor (beta chain). This sample was included in a study of control samples from healthy donors and cancer patients. The CDR3 runs to 18 residues. The V and J ends lost 0 bases and 8 bases respectively, with 20 bases between them. CDR1 SGHDN and CDR2 FVKESK come from the germline V gene. Profiling relied on immunoSEQ multiplex PCR, and the TCRdb table lists in-frame clones only, not all of them. The repertoire consists of fewer than 60,000 clones, with around 85% occurring once and the leading ten covering approximately 3%. The material sequenced was PBMCs. The rearrangement joins TRBV14 to TRBJ1-6, with D possibly being TRBD1 (6 bases). The source is a woman aged 50 to 60 with lung cancer. CDR3 DNA sequence: TGTGCCAGCAGCCAAGAAGAGTTGGGCAGGGGTAATTATTCACCCCTCCACTTT. It is translated as CASSQEELGRGNYSPLHF.